This T cell receptor (beta chain) is from a study of CD8 T cells in ankylosing spondylitis. Preparation of TCR beta libraries was done by quantitative 5'-RACE with molecular barcodes. TCRdb analysed the 5' RACE reads with MiXCR anew, one entry per CDR3 protein. Of fewer than 400,000 distinct CDR3 sequences in the sample, 7% to 9% were seen once. General study points: In peripheral blood, disease-linked CD8+ clones occurred at relatively low frequencies. A TCR beta motif made of fewer than ten highly homologous variants seemed typical of ankylosing spondylitis blood. In the blood and synovial fluid of reactive arthritis, some motif variants had been previously reported.

This clonotype has ten or more counts. Its matching antigen is unknown. Per the germline V gene, CDR1 is MNHEY and CDR2 is SVGEGT. This CDR3 is built from 16 residues. J was trimmed by 3 bases and V by 8 bases; bases with no gene match: 14. V usage is TRBV6-2 or TRBV6-3 and J usage is TRBJ1-1, with TRBD1 identical over 8 bases. Sequenced input: blood, either unsorted or a sorted T cell fraction (not recorded which). This receptor was identified in a male donor with ankylosing spondylitis. The CDR3 DNA reads TGTGCCAGCTTTTCCCCAACCCGGGACAGGCACACTGAAGCTTTCTTT. Amino acid sequence: CASFSPTRDRHTEAFF.